These 5 T cell receptor beta chains originate from one sample sequenced in a study of tumor-infiltrating lymphocytes in primary liver carcinoma. TCR beta cDNA was made from approximately 500 ng total RNA with a constant-region primer. For TCR beta, libraries were produced by three nested multiplex PCR rounds using slightly modified ARM-PCR. TRBV1-TRBV30 forward primers and a C-beta reverse primer were used in the first two PCR rounds, which each ran for approximately 10 cycles. TCRdb called the multiplex PCR reads again in MiXCR, with one record for every CDR3 protein. Among hundreds of thousands of distinct CDR3 sequences listed, about 50% were seen once. They got blood RNA out of unsorted whole blood and also pulled out germline DNA. The sample was peripheral blood. These receptors all stem from a woman aged 25-40 years with primary liver carcinoma and hepatitis B virus infection.

Details on this clonotype: Given a much more abundant clone one base away, this may be a read error. V is TRBV29-1 and J is TRBJ2-1, with 7 nucleotides matching TRBD2. J lost 7 bases, V lost 5 bases, and 11 bases had no gene match. The germline V gene encodes CDR1 SQVTM and CDR2 ANQGSEA. The CDR3 sequence is 14 residues long. The chain's CDR3 is CSVTLGGSGNEQFF. The CDR3 nucleotides are TGCAGCGTTACGCTTGGCGGGAGCGGAAATGAGCAGTTCTTC.

At least ten counts were recorded for this clonotype. The chain links TRBV12-3 or TRBV12-4 to TRBJ1-1; D gene uncertain. This CDR3 contains 11 residues. With 5 bases removed from V and 11 bases from J, the gap between germline ends came to 12 bases. This chain's CDR3 is CASSQTPLAFF. DNA of the CDR3: TGTGCCAGCAGTCAAACGCCCCTGGCTTTCTTT.

About this clonotype: A single base separates this from a much larger clone, so it may be a read error. Because it lacks the conserved phenylalanine or tryptophan at the end, this CDR3 is likely a read error. This rearrangement joins TRBV12-3 or TRBV12-4 to TRBJ1-1, with D unclear. The CDR3 totals 12 residues. V shed 3 bases and J shed 7 bases, with 9 bases lying between them. CDR3 sequence (DNA): TGTGCCAGCAGTTTCAACCGAGTTGAAGCTTTCTCT. Protein product: CASSFNRVEAFS.

To note about this clonotype: The conserved closing phenylalanine or tryptophan is absent in this CDR3, likely reflecting a read error. The genes are TRBV5-6 and TRBJ1-6, with unresolved D. Germline CDR1 reads SGHDT; CDR2 reads YYEEEE. With 2 bases removed from V and 7 bases from J, the gap between germline ends came to 13 bases. The CDR3 runs to 15 residues. The CDR3 DNA reads TGTGCCAGCAGCTTTACGGGAAAAGTCAATTCACCCCTCCACCTT. Amino acid sequence: CASSFTGKVNSPLHL.

This clonotype has only a few counts. The chain couples TRBV6-5 to TRBJ2-7, with TRBD1 identical over 9 bases. This CDR3 has 13 residues. The germline V gene has CDR1 MNHEY and CDR2 SVGAGI. V shed 2 bases, J shed 4 bases, and the junction held 0 bases outside the gene matches. CDR3 region: CASSYGTGYEQYF. In DNA, the CDR3 is TGTGCCAGCAGTTACGGGACAGGGTACGAGCAGTACTTC.